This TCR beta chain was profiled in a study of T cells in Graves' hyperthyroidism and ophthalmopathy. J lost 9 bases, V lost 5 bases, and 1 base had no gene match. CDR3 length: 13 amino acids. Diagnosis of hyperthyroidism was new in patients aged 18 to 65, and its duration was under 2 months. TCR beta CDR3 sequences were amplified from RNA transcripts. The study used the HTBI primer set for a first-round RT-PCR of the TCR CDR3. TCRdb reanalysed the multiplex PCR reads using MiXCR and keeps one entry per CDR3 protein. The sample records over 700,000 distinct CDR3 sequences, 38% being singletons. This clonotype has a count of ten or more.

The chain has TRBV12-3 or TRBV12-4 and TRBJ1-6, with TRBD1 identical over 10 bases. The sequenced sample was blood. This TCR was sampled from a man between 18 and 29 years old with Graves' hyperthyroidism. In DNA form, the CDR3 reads TGTGCCAGCAGTGGACAGGGGGTTTCACCCCTCCACTTT. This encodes CASSGQGVSPLHF.